This TCR beta chain originates from a study of spatial heterogeneity in lung cancer (dated by TCRdb to the late 2010s). Regarding the research as a whole: More beta-chain than alpha-chain transcripts were consistently detected, likely reflecting higher beta-chain transcript abundance. Both alpha and beta chains were TCR-sequenced in samples taken at surgery, namely 220 tumor regions, roughly 64 matched nontumor lung samples and 50 to 60 PBMC samples. Nonsynonymous mutation counts, determined by whole-exome sequencing of tumor tissue, were related to TCR repertoire features. In the raw uncorrected reads, each unique combination of TCR and UMI appeared more than ten times on average. TCR alpha and beta repertoires were quantitatively compared across multiple tumor regions, matched nontumor lung and blood in non-small cell lung cancer.

General study outcomes and caveats: Additional single-cell paired TCR alpha and beta sequencing was considered necessary to confirm, at a functional level, the hypothesis that regional TCRs recognize regional mutations. Ubiquitous expanded tumor TCRs showed up in blood more often at tumor resection than at routine follow-up.

There are many counts of this clonotype. No antigen is known for it. Within one base of it there is no much larger clone, and no base qualities were kept. Libraries came from 5' RACE. Sequencing relied on a NextSeq 500. In the TCR library protocol, a unique molecular identifier was attached to each TCR cDNA molecule so that PCR and sequencing errors could be corrected. In the original analysis: Decombinator tools were used for TCR identification, UMI-based error correction and CDR3 extraction. Expanded TCRs were defined as those above a frequency of 2 per 1,000, corresponding to the top 1% of the tumor frequency distribution. Rényi diversity was computed with the R vegan package after subsampling each repertoire 100 times to 5,000 TCRs. CDR3 similarity networks were built from amino acid triplet string-kernel similarity, with CDR3s being connected when pairwise similarity was above 0.82. TCRdb redid the processing of the public reads, applying fastp at Q25 and MiXCR, and retained in-frame beta chains. A single entry per CDR3 protein holds the most common genes and DNA from its merged rows. TCRdb's processing, not the authors' own work, is the source of the V and J calls. The sample records roughly 9,900 distinct CDR3 sequences, roughly 7.9% of which are singletons. The leading ten clones occupy 20% to 30% of the sample.

The time point label on this specimen signifies: sample taken at primary tumor resection. Without any cell sorting, TCR sequencing was performed on whole RNA extracted either from tumor and nontumor lung tissue or from cryopreserved PBMC samples. Donors were about 70 patients with early-stage, untreated non-small cell lung cancer from the lung TRACERx cohort. Only patients for whom sufficient RNA was available from at least two tumor regions were selected for TCR sequencing. The CDR3 covers 16 residues, taking in both the cysteine and the phenylalanine. Only the CDR3 portion is preserved as DNA: 48 bases, with reading frame beginning at the first base. CDR1 is given as KGHSH and CDR2 as LQKENI, both from the germline V gene. From V the trimming removes 4 bases and from J it removes 3 bases, while the gene matches leave 7 bases of the junction unaccounted for.

This sequence uses TRBV18 and TRBJ1-5; 9 central nucleotides agree with TRBD1. Sequencing was performed on PBMCs, taken at surgery. The receptor was derived from a male donor with early-stage non-small cell lung cancer. The CDR3 protein is CASSRGTGYLNQPQHF. The nucleotides are TGTGCCAGCTCACGTGGGACAGGGTACCTCAATCAGCCCCAGCATTTT.